This TCR beta chain was observed in a study of regulatory T cells in long-lasting Graves disease. Study-level findings and limits: Favored gene segments in persistent disease were TRBV28, TRBJ1-2 and TRBJ2-5. Less diverse TCR repertoires were seen in persistent Graves' patients than in newly diagnosed ones.

Investigators prepared the TCR beta libraries by applying iRepertoire HTBI primers and Arm-PCR of CDR3 regions. One entry per CDR3 protein, called by TCRdb with MiXCR from the multiplex PCR reads. In the table there are about 430,000 distinct CDR3 sequences, around a fifth of which are singletons. Indicated time point: persistent/refractory GD, antithyroid drugs over 5 years with positive TRAb. Construction of the TCR library relied on RNA isolated from PBMCs. American Thyroid Association guidelines served as the basis for diagnosing Graves' disease. The CDR3 length is 13 residues. The germline CDR1 and CDR2 sequences are SQVTM and ANQGSEA. Trimming cost V 6 bases and J 1 base, with 7 bases left between them. This clonotype has more than one count but fewer than ten. The antigen is unknown.

The rearrangement uses TRBV29-1 and TRBJ2-6; D uncertain. The source is a female donor with Graves disease. The sequencing used peripheral blood mononuclear cells (PBMCs), collected when the disease was refractory, from a patient treated with antithyroid drugs. CDR3 sequence: CSVDGSGANVLTF. The CDR3 coding sequence is TGCAGCGTCGATGGGTCTGGGGCCAACGTCCTGACTTTC.